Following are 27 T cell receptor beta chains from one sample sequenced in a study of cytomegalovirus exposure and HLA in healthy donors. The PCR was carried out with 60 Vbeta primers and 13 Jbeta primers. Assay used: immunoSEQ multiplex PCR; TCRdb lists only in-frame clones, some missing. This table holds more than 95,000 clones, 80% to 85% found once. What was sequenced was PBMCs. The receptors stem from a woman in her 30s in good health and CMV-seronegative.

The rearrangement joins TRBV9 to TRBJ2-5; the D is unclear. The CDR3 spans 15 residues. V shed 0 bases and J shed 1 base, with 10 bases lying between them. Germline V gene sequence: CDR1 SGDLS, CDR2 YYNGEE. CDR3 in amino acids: CASSVGRRRQETQYF. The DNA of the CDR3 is TGTGCCAGCAGCGTAGGGCGGCGGCGCCAAGAGACCCAGTACTTC. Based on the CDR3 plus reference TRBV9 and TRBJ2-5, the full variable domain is DSGVTQTPKHLITATGQRVTLRCSPRSGDLSVYWYQQSLDQGLQFLIQYYNGEERAKGNILERFSAQQFPDLHSELNLSSLELGDSALYFCASSVGRRRQETQYFGPGTRLLVL.

The CDR3 is CASSMARTGFSNQPQHF. CDR3 nucleotides: TGTGCCAGTAGTATGGCCAGAACAGGGTTTAGCAATCAGCCCCAGCATTTT. The chain links TRBV19 to TRBJ1-5; a weak D match, TRBD1 (6 bases). Germline V gene data show CDR1 as LNHDA and CDR2 as SQIVND (reference sequence). CDR3 length: 17 amino acids. The V and J ends lost 3 bases and 0 bases respectively, with 15 bases between them.

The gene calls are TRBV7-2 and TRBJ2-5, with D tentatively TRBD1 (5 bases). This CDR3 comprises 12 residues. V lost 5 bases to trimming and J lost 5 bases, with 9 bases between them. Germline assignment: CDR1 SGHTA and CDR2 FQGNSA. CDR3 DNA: TGTGCCAGCAGCCCAAACAGGGAGACCCAGTACTTC. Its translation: CASSPNRETQYF.

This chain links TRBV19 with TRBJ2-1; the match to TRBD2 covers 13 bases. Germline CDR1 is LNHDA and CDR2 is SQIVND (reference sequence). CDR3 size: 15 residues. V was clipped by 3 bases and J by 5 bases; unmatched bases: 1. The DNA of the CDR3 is TGTGCCAGTAGTATCGGGACTAGCGGGGACAATGAGCAGTTCTTC. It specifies CASSIGTSGDNEQFF.

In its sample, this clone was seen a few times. Here the CDR3 reads CASSLELDWAGELFF. CDR3 DNA sequence: TGCGCCAGCAGCTTGGAACTAGATTGGGCCGGGGAGCTGTTTTTT. This sequence joins TRBV5-1 and TRBJ2-2, with D perhaps matching TRBD2 (5 bases). The CDR3 is made up of 15 amino acids. Germline CDR1 is SGHRS and CDR2 is YFSETQ. The V and J ends lost 0 bases and 6 bases respectively, with 12 bases between them.

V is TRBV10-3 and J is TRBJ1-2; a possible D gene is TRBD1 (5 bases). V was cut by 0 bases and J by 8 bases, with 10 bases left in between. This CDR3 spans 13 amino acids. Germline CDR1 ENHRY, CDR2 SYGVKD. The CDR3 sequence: CAISESGAEGYTF. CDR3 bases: TGTGCCATCAGTGAGTCAGGGGCTGAGGGCTACACCTTC.

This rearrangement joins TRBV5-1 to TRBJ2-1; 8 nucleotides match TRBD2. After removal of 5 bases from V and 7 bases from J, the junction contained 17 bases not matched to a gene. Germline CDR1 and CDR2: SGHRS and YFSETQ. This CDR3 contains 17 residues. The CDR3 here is CASRPLGRREAINEQFF. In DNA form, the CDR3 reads TGCGCCAGCAGACCTCTCGGGAGGCGGGAGGCTATAAATGAGCAGTTCTTC.

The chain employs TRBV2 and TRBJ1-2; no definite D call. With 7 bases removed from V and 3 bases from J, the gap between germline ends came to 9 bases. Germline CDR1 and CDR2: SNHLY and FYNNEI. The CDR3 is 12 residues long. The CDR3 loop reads CASNRGDYGYTF. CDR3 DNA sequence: TGTGCCAGCAACCGGGGTGACTATGGCTACACCTTC. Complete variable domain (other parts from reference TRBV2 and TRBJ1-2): EPEVTQTPSHQVTQMGQEVILRCVPISNHLYFYWYRQILGQKVEFLVSFYNNEISEKSEIFDDQFSVERPDGSNFTLKIRSTKLEDSAMYFCASNRGDYGYTFGSGTRLTVV.

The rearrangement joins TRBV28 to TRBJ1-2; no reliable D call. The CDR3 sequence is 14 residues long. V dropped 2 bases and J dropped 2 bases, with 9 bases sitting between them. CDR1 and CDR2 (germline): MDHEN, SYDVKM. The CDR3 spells CASSLGPRNYGYTF. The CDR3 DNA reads TGTGCCAGCAGTTTAGGCCCTAGGAACTATGGCTACACCTTC.

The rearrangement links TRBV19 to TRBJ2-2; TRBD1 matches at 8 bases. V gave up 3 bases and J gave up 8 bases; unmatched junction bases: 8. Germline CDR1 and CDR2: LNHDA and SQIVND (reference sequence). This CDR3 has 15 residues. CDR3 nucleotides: TGTGCCAGTAGTATGGCAGGGGGCGCGTCGGGGGAGCTGTTTTTT. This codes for CASSMAGGASGELFF. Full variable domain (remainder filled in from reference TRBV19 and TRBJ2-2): DGGITQSPKYLFRKEGQNVTLSCEQNLNHDAMYWYRQDPGQGLRLIYYSQIVNDFQKGDIAEGYSVSREKKESFPLTVTSAQKNPTAFYLCASSMAGGASGELFFGEGSRLTVL.

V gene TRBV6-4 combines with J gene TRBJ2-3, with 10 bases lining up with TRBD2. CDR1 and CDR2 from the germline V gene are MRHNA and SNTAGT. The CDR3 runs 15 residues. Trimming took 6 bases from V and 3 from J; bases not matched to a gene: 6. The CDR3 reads CASSEGTSETDTQYF. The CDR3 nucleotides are TGTGCCAGCAGCGAGGGGACTAGCGAAACAGATACGCAGTATTTT.

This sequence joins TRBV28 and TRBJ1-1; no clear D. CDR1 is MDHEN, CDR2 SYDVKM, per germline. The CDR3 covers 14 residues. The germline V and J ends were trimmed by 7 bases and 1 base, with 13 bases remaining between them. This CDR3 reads CASNPLRENTEAFF. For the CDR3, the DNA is TGTGCCAGCAACCCCCTGAGGGAGAACACTGAAGCTTTCTTT.

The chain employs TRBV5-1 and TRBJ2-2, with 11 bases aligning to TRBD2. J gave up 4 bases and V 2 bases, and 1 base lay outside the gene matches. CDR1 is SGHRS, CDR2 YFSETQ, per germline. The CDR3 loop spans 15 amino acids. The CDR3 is CASSFGLAGTGELFF. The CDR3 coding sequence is TGCGCCAGCAGCTTCGGACTAGCGGGCACCGGGGAGCTGTTTTTT.

CDR3 nucleotide sequence: TGTGCCAGCAGCGAAGGGACAGGGTGGACCGGGGAGCTGTTTTTT. It is translated as CASSEGTGWTGELFF. V gene TRBV5-4 combines with J gene TRBJ2-2; 9 nucleotides line up with TRBD1. Looked up from germline, CDR1 is SGHNT and CDR2 is YYREEE (reference sequence). J gave up 5 bases and V 4 bases, and 6 bases lay outside the gene matches. CDR3 length: 15 residues.

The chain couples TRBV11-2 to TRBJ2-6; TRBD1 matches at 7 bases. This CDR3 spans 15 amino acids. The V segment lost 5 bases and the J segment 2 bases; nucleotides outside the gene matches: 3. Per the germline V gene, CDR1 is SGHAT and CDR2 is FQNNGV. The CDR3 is CASSRDRAGANVLTF. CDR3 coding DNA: TGTGCCAGCAGCAGAGACAGGGCTGGGGCCAACGTCCTGACTTTC.

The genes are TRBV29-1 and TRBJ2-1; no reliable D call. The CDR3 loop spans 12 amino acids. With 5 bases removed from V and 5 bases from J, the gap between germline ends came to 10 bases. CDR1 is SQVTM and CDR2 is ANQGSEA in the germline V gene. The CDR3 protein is CSVLRVNNEQFF. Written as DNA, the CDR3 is TGCAGCGTTCTACGAGTAAACAATGAGCAGTTCTTC.

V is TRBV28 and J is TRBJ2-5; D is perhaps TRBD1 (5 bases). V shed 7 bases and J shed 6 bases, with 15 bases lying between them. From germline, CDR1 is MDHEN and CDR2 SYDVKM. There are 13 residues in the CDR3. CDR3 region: CASKQGGRKTQYF. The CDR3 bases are TGTGCCAGCAAGCAGGGCGGTAGGAAGACCCAGTACTTC.

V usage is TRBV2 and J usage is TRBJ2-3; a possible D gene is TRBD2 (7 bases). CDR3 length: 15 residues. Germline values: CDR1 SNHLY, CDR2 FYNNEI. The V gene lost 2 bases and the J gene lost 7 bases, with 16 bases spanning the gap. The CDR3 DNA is TGTGCCAGCAGTGAAACGGGGGGCGCATCATATACGCAGTATTTT. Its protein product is CASSETGGASYTQYF.

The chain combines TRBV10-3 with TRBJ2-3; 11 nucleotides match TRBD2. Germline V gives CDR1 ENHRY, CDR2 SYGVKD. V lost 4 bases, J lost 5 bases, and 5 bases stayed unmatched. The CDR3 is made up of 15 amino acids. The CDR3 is CAISVGGTSGDTQYF. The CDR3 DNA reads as TGTGCCATCAGTGTAGGGGGGACTAGCGGAGATACGCAGTATTTT.

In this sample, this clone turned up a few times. CDR3 in amino acids: CASSFGLAVAGGELFF. CDR3 DNA: TGTGCCAGCAGCTTCGGACTAGCGGTCGCGGGCGGGGAGCTGTTTTTT. V gene TRBV7-3 combines with J gene TRBJ2-2, with 10 bases aligning to TRBD2. Per the germline V gene, CDR1 is SGHTA and CDR2 is FQGTGA. This CDR3 has 16 amino acids. The V segment lost 3 bases and the J segment 7 bases; nucleotides outside the gene matches: 8.

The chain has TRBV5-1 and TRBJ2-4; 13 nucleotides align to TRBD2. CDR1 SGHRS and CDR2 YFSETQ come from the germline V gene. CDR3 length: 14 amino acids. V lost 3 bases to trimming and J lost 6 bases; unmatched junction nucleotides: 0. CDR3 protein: CASSWTSGGNIQYF. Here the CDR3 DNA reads TGCGCCAGCAGCTGGACTAGCGGGGGAAACATTCAGTACTTC.

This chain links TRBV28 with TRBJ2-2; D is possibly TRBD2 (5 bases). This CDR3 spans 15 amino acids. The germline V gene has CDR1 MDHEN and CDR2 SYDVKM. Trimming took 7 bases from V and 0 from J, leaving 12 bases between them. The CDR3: CASTLAGTNTGELFF. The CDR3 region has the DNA TGTGCCAGCACCCTAGCCGGGACGAACACCGGGGAGCTGTTTTTT.

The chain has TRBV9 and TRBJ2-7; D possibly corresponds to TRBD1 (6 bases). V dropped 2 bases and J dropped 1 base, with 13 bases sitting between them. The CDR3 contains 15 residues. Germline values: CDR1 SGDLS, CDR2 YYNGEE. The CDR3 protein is CASSVSDRLSYEQYF. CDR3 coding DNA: TGTGCCAGCAGCGTGAGCGACAGGTTGTCCTACGAGCAGTACTTC.

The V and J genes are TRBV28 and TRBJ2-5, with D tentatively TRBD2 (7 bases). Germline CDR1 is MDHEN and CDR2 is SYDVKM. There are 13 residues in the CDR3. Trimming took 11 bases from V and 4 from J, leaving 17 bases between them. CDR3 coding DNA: TGTGCCCCTAGGGGGGGGCTGGGAGAGACCCAGTACTTC. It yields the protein CAPRGGLGETQYF.

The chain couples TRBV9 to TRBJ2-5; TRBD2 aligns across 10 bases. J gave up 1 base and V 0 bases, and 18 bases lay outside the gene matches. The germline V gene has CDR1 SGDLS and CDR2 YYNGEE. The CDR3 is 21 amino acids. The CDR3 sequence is CASSVALPQGEAGGAQETQYF. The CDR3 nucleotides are TGTGCCAGCAGCGTAGCTCTCCCCCAGGGGGAAGCGGGAGGGGCCCAAGAGACCCAGTACTTC.

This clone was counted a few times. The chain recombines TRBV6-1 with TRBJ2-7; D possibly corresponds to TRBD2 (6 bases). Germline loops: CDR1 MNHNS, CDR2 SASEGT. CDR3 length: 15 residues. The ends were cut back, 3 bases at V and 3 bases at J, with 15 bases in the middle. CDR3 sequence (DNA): TGTGCCAGCAGTGACCTGGAGGACTATTTCTACGAGCAGTACTTC. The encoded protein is CASSDLEDYFYEQYF.

CDR3 in amino acids: CAISRGQGLVDEQFF. The CDR3 DNA sequence: TGTGCCATCAGCAGGGGACAGGGACTAGTGGATGAGCAGTTCTTC. The chain is built from TRBV10-3 and TRBJ2-1, with a possible D match to TRBD1 (9 bases). The CDR3 is 15 amino acids. The germline V gene has CDR1 ENHRY and CDR2 SYGVKD. V was shortened by 6 bases and J by 8 bases, with 20 bases between the two germline ends.